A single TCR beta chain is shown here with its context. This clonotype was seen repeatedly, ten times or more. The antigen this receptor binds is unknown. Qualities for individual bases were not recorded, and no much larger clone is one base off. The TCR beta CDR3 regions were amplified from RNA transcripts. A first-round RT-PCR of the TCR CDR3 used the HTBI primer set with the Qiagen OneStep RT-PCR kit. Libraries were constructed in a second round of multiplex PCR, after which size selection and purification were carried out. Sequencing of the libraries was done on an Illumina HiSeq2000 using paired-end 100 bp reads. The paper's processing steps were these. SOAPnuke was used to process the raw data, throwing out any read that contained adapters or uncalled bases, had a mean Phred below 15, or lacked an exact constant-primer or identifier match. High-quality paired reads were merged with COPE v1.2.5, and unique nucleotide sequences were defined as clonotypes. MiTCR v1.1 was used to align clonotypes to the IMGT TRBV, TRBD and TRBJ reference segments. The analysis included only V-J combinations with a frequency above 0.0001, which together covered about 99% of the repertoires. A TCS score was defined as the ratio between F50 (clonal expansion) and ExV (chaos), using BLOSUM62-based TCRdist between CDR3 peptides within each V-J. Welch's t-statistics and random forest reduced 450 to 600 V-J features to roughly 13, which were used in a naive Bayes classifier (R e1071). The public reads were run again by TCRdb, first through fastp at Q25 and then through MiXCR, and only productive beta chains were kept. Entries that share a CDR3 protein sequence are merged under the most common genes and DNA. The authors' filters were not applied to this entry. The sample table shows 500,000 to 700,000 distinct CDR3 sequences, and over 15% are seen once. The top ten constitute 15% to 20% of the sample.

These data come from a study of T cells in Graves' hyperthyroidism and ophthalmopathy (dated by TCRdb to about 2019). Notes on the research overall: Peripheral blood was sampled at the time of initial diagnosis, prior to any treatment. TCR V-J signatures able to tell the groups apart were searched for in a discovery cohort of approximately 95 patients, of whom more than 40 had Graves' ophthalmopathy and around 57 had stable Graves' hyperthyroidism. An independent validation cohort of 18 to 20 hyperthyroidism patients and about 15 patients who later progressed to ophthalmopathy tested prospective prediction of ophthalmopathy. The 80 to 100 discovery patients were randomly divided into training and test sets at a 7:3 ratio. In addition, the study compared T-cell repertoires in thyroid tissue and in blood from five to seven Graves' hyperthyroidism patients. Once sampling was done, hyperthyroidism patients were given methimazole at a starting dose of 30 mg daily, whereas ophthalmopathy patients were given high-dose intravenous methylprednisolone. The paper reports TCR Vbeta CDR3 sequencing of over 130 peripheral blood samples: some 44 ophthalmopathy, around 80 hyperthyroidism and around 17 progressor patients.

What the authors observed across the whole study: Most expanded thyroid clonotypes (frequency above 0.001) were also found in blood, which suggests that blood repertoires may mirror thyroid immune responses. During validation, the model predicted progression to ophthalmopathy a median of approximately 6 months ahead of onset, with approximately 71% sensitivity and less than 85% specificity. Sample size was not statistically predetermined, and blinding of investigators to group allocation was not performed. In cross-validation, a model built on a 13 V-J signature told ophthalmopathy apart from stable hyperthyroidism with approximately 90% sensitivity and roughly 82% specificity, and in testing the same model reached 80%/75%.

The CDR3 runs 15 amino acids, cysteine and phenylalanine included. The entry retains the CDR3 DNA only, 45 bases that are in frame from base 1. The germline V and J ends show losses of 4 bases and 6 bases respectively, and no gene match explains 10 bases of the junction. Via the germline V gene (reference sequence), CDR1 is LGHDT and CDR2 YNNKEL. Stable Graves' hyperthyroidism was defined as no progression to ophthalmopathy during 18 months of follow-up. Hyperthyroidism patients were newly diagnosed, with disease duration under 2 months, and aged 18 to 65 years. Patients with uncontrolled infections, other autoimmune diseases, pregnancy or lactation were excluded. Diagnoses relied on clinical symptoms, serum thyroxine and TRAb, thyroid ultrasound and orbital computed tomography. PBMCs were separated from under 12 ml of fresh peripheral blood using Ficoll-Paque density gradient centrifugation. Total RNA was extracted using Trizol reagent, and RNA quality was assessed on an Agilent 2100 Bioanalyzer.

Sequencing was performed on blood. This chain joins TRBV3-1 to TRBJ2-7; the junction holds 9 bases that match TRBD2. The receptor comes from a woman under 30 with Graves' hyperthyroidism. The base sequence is TGTGCCAGCAGCCGCACCTTAGCGGGGGCACCCGAGCAGTACTTC. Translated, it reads CASSRTLAGAPEQYF.